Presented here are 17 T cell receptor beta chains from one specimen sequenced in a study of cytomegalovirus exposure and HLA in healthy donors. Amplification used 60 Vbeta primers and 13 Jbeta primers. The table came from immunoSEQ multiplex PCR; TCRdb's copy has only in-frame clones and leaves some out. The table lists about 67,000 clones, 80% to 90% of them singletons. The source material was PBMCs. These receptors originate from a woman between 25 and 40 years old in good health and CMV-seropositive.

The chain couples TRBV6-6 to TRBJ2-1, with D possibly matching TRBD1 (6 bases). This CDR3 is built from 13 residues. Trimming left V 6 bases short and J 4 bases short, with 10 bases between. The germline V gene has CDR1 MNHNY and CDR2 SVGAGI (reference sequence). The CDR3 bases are TGTGCCAGCAGGGCACAGGGTTACAATGAGCAGTTCTTC. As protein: CASRAQGYNEQFF.

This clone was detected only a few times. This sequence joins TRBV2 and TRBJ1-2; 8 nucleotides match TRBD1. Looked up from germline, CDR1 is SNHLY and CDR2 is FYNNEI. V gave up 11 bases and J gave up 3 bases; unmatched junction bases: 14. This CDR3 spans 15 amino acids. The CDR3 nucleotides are TGTGCCGGACAGGGCAGGGAGGGAGATGACTATGGCTACACCTTC. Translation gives CAGQGREGDDYGYTF.

The CDR3 coding sequence is TGTGCCAGTAGTCCGGTAGCGGGTAGGCAAGAGACCCAGTACTTC. Its translation: CASSPVAGRQETQYF. The chain joins TRBV19 to TRBJ2-5; 7 nucleotides align to TRBD2. The V and J ends lost 5 bases and 2 bases, in that order; junction bases with no gene match: 8. Looked up from germline, CDR1 is LNHDA and CDR2 is SQIVND (reference sequence). The CDR3 has 15 amino acids.

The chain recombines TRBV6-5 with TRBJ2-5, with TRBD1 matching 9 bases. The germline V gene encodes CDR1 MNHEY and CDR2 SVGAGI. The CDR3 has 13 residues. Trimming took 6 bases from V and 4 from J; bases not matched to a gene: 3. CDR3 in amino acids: CASRGQGGETQYF. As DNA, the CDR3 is TGTGCCAGCAGGGGACAGGGCGGAGAGACCCAGTACTTC.

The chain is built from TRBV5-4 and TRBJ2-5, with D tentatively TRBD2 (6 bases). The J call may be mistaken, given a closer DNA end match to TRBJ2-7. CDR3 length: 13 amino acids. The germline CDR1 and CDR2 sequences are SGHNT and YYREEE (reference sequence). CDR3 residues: CASSVAAGPEQYF. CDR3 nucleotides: TGTGCCAGCAGCGTAGCGGCAGGGCCCGAGCAGTACTTC.

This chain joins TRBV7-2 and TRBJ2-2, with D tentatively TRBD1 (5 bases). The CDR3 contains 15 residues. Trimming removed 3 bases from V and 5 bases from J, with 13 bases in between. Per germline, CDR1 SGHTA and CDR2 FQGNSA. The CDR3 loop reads CASSFGKGSTGELFF. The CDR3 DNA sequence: TGTGCCAGCAGCTTTGGAAAGGGGTCTACCGGGGAGCTGTTTTTT. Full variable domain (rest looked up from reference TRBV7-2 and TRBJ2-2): GAGVSQSPSNKVTEKGKDVELRCDPISGHTALYWYRQSLGQGLEFLIYFQGNSAPDKSGLPSDRFSAERTGGSVSTLTIQRTQQEDSAVYLCASSFGKGSTGELFFGEGSRLTVL.

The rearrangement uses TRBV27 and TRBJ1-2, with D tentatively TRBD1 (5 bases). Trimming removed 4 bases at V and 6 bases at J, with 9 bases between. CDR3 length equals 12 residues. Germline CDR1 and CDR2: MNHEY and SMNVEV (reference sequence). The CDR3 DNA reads TGTGCCAGCAGTTCGATGGGGCATGGCTACACCTTC. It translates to CASSSMGHGYTF.

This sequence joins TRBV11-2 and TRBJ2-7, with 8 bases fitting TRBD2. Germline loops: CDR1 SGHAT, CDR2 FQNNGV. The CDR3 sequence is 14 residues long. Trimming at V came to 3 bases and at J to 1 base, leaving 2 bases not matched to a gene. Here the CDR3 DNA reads TGTGCCAGCAGCTTTTCTAGCGGGTCCTACGAGCAGTACTTC. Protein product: CASSFSSGSYEQYF.

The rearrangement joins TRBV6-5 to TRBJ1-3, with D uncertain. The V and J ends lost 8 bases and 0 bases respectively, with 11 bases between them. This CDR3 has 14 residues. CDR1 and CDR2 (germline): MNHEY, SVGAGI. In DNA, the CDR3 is TGTGCCAGCCGAAGAAAAGCCTCTGGAAACACCATATATTTT. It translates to CASRRKASGNTIYF.

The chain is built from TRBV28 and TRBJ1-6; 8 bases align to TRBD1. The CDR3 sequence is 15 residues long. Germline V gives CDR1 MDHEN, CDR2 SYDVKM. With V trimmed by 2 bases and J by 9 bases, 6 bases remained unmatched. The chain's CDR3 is CASSLLDRESSPLHF. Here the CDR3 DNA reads TGTGCCAGCAGTTTACTGGACAGGGAAAGTTCACCCCTCCACTTT.

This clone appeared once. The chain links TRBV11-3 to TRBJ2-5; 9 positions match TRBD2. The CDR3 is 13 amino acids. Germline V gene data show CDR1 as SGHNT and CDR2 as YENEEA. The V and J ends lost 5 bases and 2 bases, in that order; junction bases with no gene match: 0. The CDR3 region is CASSGLAQETQYF. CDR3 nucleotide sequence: TGTGCCAGCAGCGGACTAGCGCAAGAGACCCAGTACTTC.

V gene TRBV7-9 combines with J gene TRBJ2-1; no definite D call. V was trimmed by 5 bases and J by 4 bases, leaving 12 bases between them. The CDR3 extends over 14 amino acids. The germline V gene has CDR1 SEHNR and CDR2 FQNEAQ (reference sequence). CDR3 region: CASSALLSYNEQFF. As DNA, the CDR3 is TGTGCCAGCAGCGCTTTACTTTCATACAATGAGCAGTTCTTC.

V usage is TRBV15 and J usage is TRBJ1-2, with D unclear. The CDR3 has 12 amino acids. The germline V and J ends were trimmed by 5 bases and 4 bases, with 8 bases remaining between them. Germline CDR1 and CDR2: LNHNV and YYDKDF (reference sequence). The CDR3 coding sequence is TGTGCCACCAGCGACGGGTCCTATGGCTACACCTTC. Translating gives CATSDGSYGYTF.

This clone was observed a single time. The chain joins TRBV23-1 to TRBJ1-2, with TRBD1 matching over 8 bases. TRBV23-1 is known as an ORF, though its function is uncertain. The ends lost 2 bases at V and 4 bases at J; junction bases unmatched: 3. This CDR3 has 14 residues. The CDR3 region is CASSQGQGTYGYTF. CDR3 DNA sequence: TGCGCCAGCAGTCAAGGACAGGGTACCTATGGCTACACCTTC.

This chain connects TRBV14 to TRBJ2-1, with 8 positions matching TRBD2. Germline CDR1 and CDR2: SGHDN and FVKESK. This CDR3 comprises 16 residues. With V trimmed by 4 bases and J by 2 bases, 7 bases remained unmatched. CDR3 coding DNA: TGTGCCAGCAGCCGATTTAGCGGGACGACCTACAATGAGCAGTTCTTC. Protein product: CASSRFSGTTYNEQFF.

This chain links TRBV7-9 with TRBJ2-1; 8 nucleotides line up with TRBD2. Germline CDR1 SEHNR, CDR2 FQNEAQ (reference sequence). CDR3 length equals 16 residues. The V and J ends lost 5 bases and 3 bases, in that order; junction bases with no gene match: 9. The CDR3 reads CASSPTSGSFYNEQFF. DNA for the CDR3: TGTGCCAGCAGCCCGACCAGCGGGAGTTTCTACAATGAGCAGTTCTTC.

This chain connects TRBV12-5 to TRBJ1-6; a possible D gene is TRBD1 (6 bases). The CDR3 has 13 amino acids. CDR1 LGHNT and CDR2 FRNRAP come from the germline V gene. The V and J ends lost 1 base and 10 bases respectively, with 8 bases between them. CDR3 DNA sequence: TGTGCTAGTGGTTTGGAAGGGGGATCACCCCTCCACTTT. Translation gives CASGLEGGSPLHF.